This T cell receptor (beta chain) was profiled in a study of blood T cell repertoires in COVID-19 (dated by TCRdb to between 2020 and 2021). The study in broad terms: Samples from collaborators originated in the United States, Italy and Spain and spanned both the acute and convalescent phases of COVID-19. The material from the prospective study consisted of cDNA or gDNA derived from T cells, B-cell-depleted T cells, or PBMCs. Samples came from the ongoing ImmuneRACE study (first 160 participants) plus 1,254 subjects from 6 global collaborators. Where available, HLA class I and class II types were taken from metadata supplied by the sample provider and were not determined by assay-based typing. Deeply sampled blood TCRbeta repertoires from subjects exposed to, actively infected with, or recovered from COVID-19 were included in the dataset. The repertoires were released in a freely available public database intended as a resource for research on the immune response to SARS-CoV-2. Sample metadata almost always included a de-identified subject ID, COVID-19 status, age in years and sex. General conclusions and limits of the study: How much clinical and demographic metadata was included differed by source and by participant, and the metadata was provided uncurated.

The CDR3 starts with the cysteine, ends with the phenylalanine, and has 15 residues. Only the CDR3 DNA stays, 45 bases, in frame from base 1. Here V drops 9 bases and J drops 2 bases, and the junction holds 11 bases not matched to any gene. From the germline V gene, CDR1 is KGHDR and CDR2 is SFDVKD. TCRbeta CDR3 regions were amplified from genomic DNA by means of the immunoSEQ Assay, a bias-controlled multiplex PCR. The authors processed their data as follows. Nucleated cell counts per sample were estimated from amplification of reference gene primers within the assay. Sequence reads were collapsed and filtered to measure the absolute abundance of every unique TCRbeta CDR3 rearrangement. For each sample, productive Simpson clonality was calculated by taking the square root of Simpson's diversity index across productive rearrangements. The source is immuneACCESS, and TCRdb retained only in-frame sequences with V and J called. Part of the clones is not carried over; for the studies checked, unresolved V genes explain less than half of this, and the remainder is unexplained. The DNA gave D and trimming, while V, J and clone size come from that table. In this sample the table shows fewer than 200,000 clones, roughly four fifths of which occur a single time. Of the sample, roughly 7.5% is held by the ten largest clones.

At one collaborating source in Seattle, patients were enrolled during active infection and were followed longitudinally through the course of disease. Each collaborating institution followed its own protocols to collect whole blood in K2EDTA tubes. For TCRbeta analysis, collaborators shipped samples as frozen whole blood, isolated PBMCs, or DNA extracted from either of those sample types. A word on this clone: Its specific antigen is unknown. One base away there is no much larger clone; base qualities are not given.

Specimen: peripheral blood. The rearranged chain carries TRBV24-1 and TRBJ2-5; 7 junctional bases match TRBD1. This TCR was recovered from a woman in her 70s with COVID-19, enrolled during active disease. Read as DNA, the sequence is TGTGCCACCTCGTCTTCCGACAGGGCTCAAGAGACCCAGTACTTC. Its protein is CATSSSDRAQETQYF.